This TCR beta chain came from a study of T-cell reconstitution after alpha-beta-depleted transplantation in children. This sample's TCRbeta library carried unique molecular identifier barcodes. TCRdb re-called the PCR reads through MiXCR, storing one row per CDR3 protein. The table has roughly 590,000 distinct CDR3 sequences, approximately 15% seen once. The germline V gene encodes CDR1 MGHDK and CDR2 SYGVNS. Trimming took 0 bases from V and 6 from J; bases not matched to a gene: 5. There are 15 residues in the CDR3. This clonotype was detected ten times or more. V gene TRBV25-1 combines with J gene TRBJ1-2; TRBD1 matches at 9 bases. The sample in question was PBMCs from the stem cell graft donor, obtained from the stem cell graft. The TCR comes from a human donor who donated a stem cell graft to a child with acute myeloid leukemia. The CDR3 sequence is CASSEYRDREDGYTF. For the CDR3, the DNA is TGTGCCAGCAGTGAATATCGGGACAGGGAGGATGGCTACACCTTC.